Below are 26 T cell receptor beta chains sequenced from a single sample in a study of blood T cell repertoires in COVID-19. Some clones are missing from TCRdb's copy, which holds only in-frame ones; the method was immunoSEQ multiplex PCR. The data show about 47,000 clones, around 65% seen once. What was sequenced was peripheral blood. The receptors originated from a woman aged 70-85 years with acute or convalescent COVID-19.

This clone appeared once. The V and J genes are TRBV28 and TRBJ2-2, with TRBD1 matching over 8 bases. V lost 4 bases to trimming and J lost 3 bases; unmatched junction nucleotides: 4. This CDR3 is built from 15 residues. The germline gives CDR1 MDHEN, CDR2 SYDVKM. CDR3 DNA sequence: TGTGCCAGCAGTTCGGACAGGGTCGACACCGGGGAGCTGTTTTTT. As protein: CASSSDRVDTGELFF.

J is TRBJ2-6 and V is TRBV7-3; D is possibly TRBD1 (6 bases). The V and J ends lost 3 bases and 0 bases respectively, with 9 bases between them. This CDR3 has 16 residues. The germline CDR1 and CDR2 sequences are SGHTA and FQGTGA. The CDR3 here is CASSLDRTSGANVLTF. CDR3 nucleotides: TGTGCCAGCAGCTTGGACAGAACCTCTGGGGCCAACGTCCTGACTTTC. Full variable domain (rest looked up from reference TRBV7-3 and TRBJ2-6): GAGVSQTPSNKVTEKGKYVELRCDPISGHTALYWYRQSLGQGPEFLIYFQGTGAADDSGLPNDRFFAVRPEGSVSTLKIQRTERGDSAVYLCASSLDRTSGANVLTFGAGSRLTVL.

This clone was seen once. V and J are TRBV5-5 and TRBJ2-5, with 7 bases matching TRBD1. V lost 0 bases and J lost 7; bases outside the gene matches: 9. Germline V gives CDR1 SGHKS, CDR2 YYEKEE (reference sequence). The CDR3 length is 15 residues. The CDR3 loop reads CASSLVGTDEGTQYF. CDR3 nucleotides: TGTGCCAGCAGCTTGGTGGGGACAGATGAGGGGACCCAGTACTTC. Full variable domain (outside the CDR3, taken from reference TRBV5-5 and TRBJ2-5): DAGVTQSPTHLIKTRGQQVTLRCSPISGHKSVSWYQQVLGQGPQFIFQYYEKEERGRGNFPDRFSARQFPNYSSELNVNALLLGDSALYLCASSLVGTDEGTQYFGPGTRLLVL.

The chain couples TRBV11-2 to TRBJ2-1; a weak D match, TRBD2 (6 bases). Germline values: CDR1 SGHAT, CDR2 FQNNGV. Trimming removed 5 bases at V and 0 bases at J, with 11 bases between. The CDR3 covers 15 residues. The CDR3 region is CASSEFGGSYNEQFF. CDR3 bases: TGTGCCAGCAGCGAATTCGGGGGCTCCTACAATGAGCAGTTCTTC.

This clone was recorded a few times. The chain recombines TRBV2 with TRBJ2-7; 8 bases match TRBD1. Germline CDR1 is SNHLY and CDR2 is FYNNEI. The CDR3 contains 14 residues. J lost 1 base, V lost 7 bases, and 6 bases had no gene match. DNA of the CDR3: TGTGCCAGCATTGACAGGGGCGCTTCCTACGAGCAGTACTTC. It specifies CASIDRGASYEQYF.

CDR3 sequence: CASSPTRGSYEQYF. In DNA, the CDR3 is TGTGCCAGCAGTCCAACCAGGGGTTCGTACGAGCAGTACTTC. V is TRBV28 and J is TRBJ2-7; the D gene is possibly TRBD1 (6 bases). The CDR3 runs to 14 residues. The ends were cut back, 5 bases at V and 4 bases at J, with 15 bases in the middle. In germline, CDR1 is MDHEN, CDR2 SYDVKM.

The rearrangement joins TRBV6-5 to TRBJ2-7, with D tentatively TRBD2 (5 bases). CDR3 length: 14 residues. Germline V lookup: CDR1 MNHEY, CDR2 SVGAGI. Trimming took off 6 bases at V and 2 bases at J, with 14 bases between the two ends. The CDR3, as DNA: TGTGCCAGCAGCCCGACGGACGGGGCCTACGAGCAGTACTTC. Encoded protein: CASSPTDGAYEQYF.

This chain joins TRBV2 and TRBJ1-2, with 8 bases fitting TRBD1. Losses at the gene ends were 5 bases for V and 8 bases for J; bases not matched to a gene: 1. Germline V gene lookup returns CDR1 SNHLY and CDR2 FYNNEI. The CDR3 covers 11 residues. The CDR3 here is CASSRTGGYTF. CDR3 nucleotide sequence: TGTGCCAGCAGTAGGACAGGGGGCTACACCTTC.

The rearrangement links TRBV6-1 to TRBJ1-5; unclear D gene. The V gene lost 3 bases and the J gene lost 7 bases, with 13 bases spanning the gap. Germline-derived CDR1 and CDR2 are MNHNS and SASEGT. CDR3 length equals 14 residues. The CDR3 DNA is TGTGCCAGCAGTGAGGCTGGGAGCCCACAGCCCCAGCATTTT. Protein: CASSEAGSPQPQHF.

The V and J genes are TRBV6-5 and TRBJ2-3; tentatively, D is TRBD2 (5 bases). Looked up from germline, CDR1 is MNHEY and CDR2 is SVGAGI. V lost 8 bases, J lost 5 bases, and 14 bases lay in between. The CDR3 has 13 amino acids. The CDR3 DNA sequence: TGTGCCAGCGGGAGAAACCCCGAAGATACGCAGTATTTT. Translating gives CASGRNPEDTQYF.

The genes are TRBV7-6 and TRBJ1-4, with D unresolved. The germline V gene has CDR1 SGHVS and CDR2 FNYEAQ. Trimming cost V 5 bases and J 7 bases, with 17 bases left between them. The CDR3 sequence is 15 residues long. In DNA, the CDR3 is TGTGCCAGCAGCGTACTGGGGAGGGCGGGTGAAAAACTGTTTTTT. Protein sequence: CASSVLGRAGEKLFF.

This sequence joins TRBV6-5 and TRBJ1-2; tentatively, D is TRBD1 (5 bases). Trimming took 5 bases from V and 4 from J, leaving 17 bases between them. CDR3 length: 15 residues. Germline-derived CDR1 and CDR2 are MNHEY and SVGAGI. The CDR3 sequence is CASSPGGGRSYGYTF. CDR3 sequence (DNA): TGTGCCAGCAGTCCTGGGGGGGGAAGATCCTATGGCTACACCTTC.

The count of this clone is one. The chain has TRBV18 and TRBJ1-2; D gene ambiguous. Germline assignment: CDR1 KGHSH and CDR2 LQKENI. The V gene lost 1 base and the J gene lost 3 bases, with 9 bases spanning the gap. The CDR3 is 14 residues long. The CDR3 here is CASSPRERDYGYTF. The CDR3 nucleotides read TGTGCCAGCTCACCACGTGAGAGGGACTATGGCTACACCTTC.

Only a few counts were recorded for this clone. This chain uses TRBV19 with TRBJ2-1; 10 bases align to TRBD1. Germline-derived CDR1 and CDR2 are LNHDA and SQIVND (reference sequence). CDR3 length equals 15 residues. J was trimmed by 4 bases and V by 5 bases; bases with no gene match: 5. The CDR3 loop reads CASSPAGQGYNEQFF. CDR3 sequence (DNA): TGTGCCAGTAGTCCAGCGGGACAGGGGTACAATGAGCAGTTCTTC.

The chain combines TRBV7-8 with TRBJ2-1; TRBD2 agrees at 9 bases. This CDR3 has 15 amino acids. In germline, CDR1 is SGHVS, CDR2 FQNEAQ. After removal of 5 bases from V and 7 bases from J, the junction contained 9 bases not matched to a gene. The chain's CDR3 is CASSRGGAGMNEQFF. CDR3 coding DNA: TGTGCCAGCAGCCGCGGGGGGGCCGGTATGAATGAGCAGTTCTTC.

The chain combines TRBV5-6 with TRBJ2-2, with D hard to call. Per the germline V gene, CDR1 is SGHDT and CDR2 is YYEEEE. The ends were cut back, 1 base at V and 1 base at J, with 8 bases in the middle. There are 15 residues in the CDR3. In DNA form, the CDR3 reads TGTGCCAGCAGCTTGCCCCCGGGGAACACCGGGGAGCTGTTTTTT. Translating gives CASSLPPGNTGELFF.

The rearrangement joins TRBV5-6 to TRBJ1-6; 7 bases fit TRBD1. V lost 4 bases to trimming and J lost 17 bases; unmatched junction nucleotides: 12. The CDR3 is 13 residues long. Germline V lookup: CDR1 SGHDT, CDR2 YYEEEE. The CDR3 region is CASSPSTGAPIHF. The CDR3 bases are TGTGCCAGCAGCCCCAGCACAGGGGCCCCGATCCACTTT.

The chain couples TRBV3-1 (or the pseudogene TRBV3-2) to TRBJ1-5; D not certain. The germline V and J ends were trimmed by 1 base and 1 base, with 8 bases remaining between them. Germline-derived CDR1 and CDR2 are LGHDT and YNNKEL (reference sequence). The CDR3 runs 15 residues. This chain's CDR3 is CASSQGSNSNQPQHF. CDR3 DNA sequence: TGTGCCAGCAGCCAAGGCAGTAACAGCAATCAGCCCCAGCATTTT.

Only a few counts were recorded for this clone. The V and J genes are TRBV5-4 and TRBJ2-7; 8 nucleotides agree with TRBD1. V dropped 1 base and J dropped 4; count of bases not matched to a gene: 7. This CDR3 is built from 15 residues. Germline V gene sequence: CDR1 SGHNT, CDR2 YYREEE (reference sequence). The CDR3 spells CASSLFGTGTYEQYF. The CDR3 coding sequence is TGTGCCAGCAGCTTGTTTGGGACAGGAACATACGAGCAGTACTTC.

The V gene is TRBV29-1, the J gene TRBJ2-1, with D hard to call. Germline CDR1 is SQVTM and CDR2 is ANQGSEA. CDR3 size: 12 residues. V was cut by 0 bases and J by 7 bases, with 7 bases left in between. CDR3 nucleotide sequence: TGCAGCGTTGAAGATCTACGGAATGAGCAGTTCTTC. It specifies CSVEDLRNEQFF.

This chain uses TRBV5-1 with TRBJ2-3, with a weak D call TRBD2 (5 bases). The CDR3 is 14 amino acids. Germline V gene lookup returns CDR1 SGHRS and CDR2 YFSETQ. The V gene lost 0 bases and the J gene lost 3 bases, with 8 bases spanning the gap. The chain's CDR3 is CASSLGRGTDTQYF. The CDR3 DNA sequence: TGCGCCAGCAGCTTGGGACGAGGGACAGATACGCAGTATTTT.

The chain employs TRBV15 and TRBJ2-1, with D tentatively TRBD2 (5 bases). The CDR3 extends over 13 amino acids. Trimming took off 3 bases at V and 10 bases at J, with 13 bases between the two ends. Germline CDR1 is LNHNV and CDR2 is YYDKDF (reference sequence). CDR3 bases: TGTGCCACCAGCAGGGGTAGTGCGGGCGAGCAGTTCTTC. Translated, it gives CATSRGSAGEQFF.

The chain's CDR3 is CASSDTPGQGTGELFF. The DNA of the CDR3 is TGTGCCAGCAGTGACACCCCGGGACAGGGCACCGGGGAGCTGTTTTTT. J is TRBJ2-2 and V is TRBV6-4; 9 positions agree with TRBD1. Germline values: CDR1 MRHNA, CDR2 SNTAGT. This CDR3 has 16 amino acids. V lost 2 bases and J lost 4; bases outside the gene matches: 5.

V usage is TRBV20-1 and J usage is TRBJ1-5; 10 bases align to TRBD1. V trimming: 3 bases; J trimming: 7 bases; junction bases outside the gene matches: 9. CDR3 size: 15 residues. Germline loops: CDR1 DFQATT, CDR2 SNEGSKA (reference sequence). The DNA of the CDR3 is TGCAGTGCTAGTCTCCCGGGACAGGGGATCCAGCCCCAGCATTTT. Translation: CSASLPGQGIQPQHF.

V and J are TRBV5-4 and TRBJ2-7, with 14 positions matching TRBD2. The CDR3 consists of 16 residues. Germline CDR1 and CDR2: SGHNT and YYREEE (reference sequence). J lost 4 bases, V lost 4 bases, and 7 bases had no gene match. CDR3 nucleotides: TGTGCCAGCAGCGGACCGGGACTAGCGGGAGAATACGAGCAGTACTTC. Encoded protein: CASSGPGLAGEYEQYF.

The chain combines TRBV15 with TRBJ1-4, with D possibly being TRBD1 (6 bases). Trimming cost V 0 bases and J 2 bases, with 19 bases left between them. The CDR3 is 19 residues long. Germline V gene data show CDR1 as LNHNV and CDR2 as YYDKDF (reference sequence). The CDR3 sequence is CATSREARGIFVTNEKLFF. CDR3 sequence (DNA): TGTGCCACCAGCAGAGAAGCTAGGGGGATCTTTGTCACTAATGAAAAACTGTTTTTT.